A selection of T cell receptor beta chains follows, all from one sample in a study of Graves' ophthalmopathy and Graves' hyperthyroidism. TCRdb itself ran the multiplex PCR reads through MiXCR, one entry per CDR3 protein. The sample includes nearly 400,000 distinct CDR3 sequences, approximately 20% of them seen just once. Sequencing was carried out using peripheral blood. Source of these receptors: a woman between 18 and 29 years old with Graves' ophthalmopathy. The CDR3 runs from the conserved cysteine through the conserved F or W. The D gene is left open where the match is weak.

CDR3 protein: CASSLRASGRYEQYF; D gene: TRBD2; CDR3 length: 15; V gene: TRBV13
CDR3 protein: CASSLGSPPVYEQYF; D gene: NA; CDR3 length: 15; V gene: TRBV12-3/TRBV12-4
CDR3 protein: CASSLIQGGGAFF; D gene: TRBD1; CDR3 length: 13; V gene: TRBV27
CDR3 protein: CAIRASAPNTEAFF; D gene: NA; CDR3 length: 14; V gene: TRBV10-3
CDR3 protein: CASSFRRGGNEQYF; D gene: NA; CDR3 length: 14; V gene: TRBV7-2
CDR3 protein: CASSLAGTGSGAFF; D gene: TRBD1; CDR3 length: 14; V gene: TRBV7-2
CDR3 protein: CASRSGLNTGELFF; D gene: NA; CDR3 length: 14; V gene: TRBV6-1
CDR3 protein: CASSHDRGRVTGELFF; D gene: TRBD1; CDR3 length: 16; V gene: TRBV6-1
CDR3 protein: CAISGSEEQYF; D gene: NA; CDR3 length: 11; V gene: TRBV10-3
CDR3 protein: CASSLSRGGTGELFF; D gene: NA; CDR3 length: 15; V gene: TRBV5-1
CDR3 protein: CASSYQGRSGANVLTF; D gene: NA; CDR3 length: 16; V gene: TRBV6-2/TRBV6-3
CDR3 protein: CASSSTSHGYTF; D gene: NA; CDR3 length: 12; V gene: TRBV6-1
CDR3 protein: CASSFLSGGGQPQHF; D gene: TRBD1; CDR3 length: 15; V gene: TRBV12-3/TRBV12-4
CDR3 protein: CASSRGQGEGKETQYF; D gene: TRBD1; CDR3 length: 16; V gene: TRBV5-1
CDR3 protein: CSARGVTYEQYF; D gene: NA; CDR3 length: 12; V gene: TRBV20-1
CDR3 protein: CASSAGTGGQETQYF; D gene: TRBD1; CDR3 length: 15; V gene: TRBV5-1
CDR3 protein: CASTVSGRSPYEQYF; D gene: TRBD2; CDR3 length: 15; V gene: TRBV12-3/TRBV12-4
CDR3 protein: CASSSTVSAGELFF; D gene: NA; CDR3 length: 14; V gene: TRBV27
CDR3 protein: CASMGLGGRNTGELFF; D gene: NA; CDR3 length: 16; V gene: TRBV6-5
CDR3 protein: CASGRDTNSYNSPLHF; D gene: NA; CDR3 length: 16; V gene: TRBV2
CDR3 protein: CATSRDRYYGYTF; D gene: NA; CDR3 length: 13; V gene: TRBV15
CDR3 protein: CASSPPMTEMNTEAFF; D gene: NA; CDR3 length: 16; V gene: TRBV5-1
CDR3 protein: CASSSGPEGCTF; D gene: NA; CDR3 length: 12; V gene: TRBV7-2
CDR3 protein: CASRDRGGWNYGYTF; D gene: TRBD1; CDR3 length: 15; V gene: TRBV6-1